Listed below are T cell receptor beta chains from one sample, sequenced in a study of T cell responses to AZD1222 COVID-19 vaccine. Profiled with immunoSEQ multiplex PCR; TCRdb holds only in-frame clones, not every one. The sample has about 120,000 clones, roughly 90% seen once; the top ten hold 13% to 15%. This material consisted of peripheral blood, taken on day 0 of AZD1222 vaccination. The receptors shown here come from an adult in good health. CDR3s include the opening cysteine and the closing phenylalanine or tryptophan. Each record gives: J gene, clone size, D gene, V gene, CDR3 protein, CDR3 DNA. D genes are given only for firm matches. The listing skips clone size in some rows; elsewhere it reads once, few, many or a size class.

TRBJ1-1	NA	TRBD1	TRBV7-2	CASSLHPAQVQGAGSLAFF	TGTGCCAGCAGCTTGCACCCAGCGCAGGTACAGGGGGCCGGTTCGTTAGCTTTCTTT
TRBJ2-7	NA	NA	TRBV13	CASSFRGTHEQYF	TGTGCCAGCAGCTTTCGTGGGACACACGAGCAGTACTTC
TRBJ2-7	NA	NA	TRBV7-6	CASSLAQGPKPYEQYF	TGTGCCAGCAGCTTAGCGCAGGGGCCTAAACCCTACGAGCAGTACTTC
TRBJ1-5	NA	NA	TRBV11-2	CASSFDRTQPQHF	TGTGCCAGCAGCTTCGACCGCACTCAGCCCCAGCATTTT
TRBJ1-1	NA	NA	TRBV11-2	CASSLEGVANTEAFF	TGTGCCAGCAGCTTAGAAGGGGTAGCGAACACTGAAGCTTTCTTT
TRBJ1-6	NA	NA	TRBV3-1/TRBV3-2	CASSQVLVTANSPLHF	TGTGCCAGCAGCCAAGTACTGGTGACAGCTAATTCACCCCTCCACTTT
TRBJ2-3	once	NA	TRBV7-6	CASSDASTDTQYF	TGTGCCAGCAGCGACGCTAGCACAGATACGCAGTATTTT
TRBJ1-3	NA	NA	TRBV7-2	CASSLGGIPSGNTIYF	TGTGCCAGCAGCTTAGGTGGGATACCCTCTGGAAACACCATATATTTT
TRBJ1-1	few	TRBD1	TRBV4-3	CASSQDNDRESTEAFF	TGCGCCAGCAGCCAAGATAACGACAGGGAGAGCACTGAAGCTTTCTTT
TRBJ2-3	NA	TRBD1	TRBV27	CASSLSWGTVSTDTQYF	TGTGCCAGCAGTTTATCGTGGGGGACAGTCAGCACAGATACGCAGTATTTT
TRBJ2-7	NA	TRBD2	TRBV19	CAGSMRGGPYEQYF	TGTGCCGGTAGTATGCGGGGAGGGCCCTACGAGCAGTACTTC
TRBJ1-4	NA	NA	TRBV3-1/TRBV3-2	CASSQDTVTNEKLFF	TGTGCCAGCAGCCAAGATACAGTAACTAATGAAAAACTGTTTTTT
TRBJ1-2	NA	NA	TRBV28	CASSLQGLSGYGYTF	TGTGCCAGCAGTTTGCAAGGGCTAAGTGGCTATGGCTACACCTTC
TRBJ1-2	NA	NA	TRBV30	CAWVSGGYGYTF	TGTGCCTGGGTGTCCGGAGGGTATGGCTACACCTTC
TRBJ2-5	few	NA	TRBV6-6	CASSLRGRGPLQETQYF	TGTGCCAGCAGTCTAAGGGGGAGGGGCCCCCTCCAAGAGACCCAGTACTTC
TRBJ1-5	NA	NA	TRBV7-2	CASSSQGYSNQPQHF	TGTGCCAGCAGCTCGCAGGGCTATAGCAATCAGCCCCAGCATTTT
TRBJ2-1	NA	TRBD1	TRBV9	CASSVAGTGLIGQFF	TGTGCCAGCAGCGTAGCGGGGACAGGGTTAATAGGGCAGTTCTTC
TRBJ1-1	NA	NA	TRBV9	CASSAEPAGNTEAFF	TGTGCCAGCAGTGCAGAACCCGCAGGGAACACTGAAGCTTTCTTT
TRBJ2-6	NA	NA	TRBV7-9	CASSPRVSGANVLTF	TGTGCCAGCAGCCCTAGGGTGTCCGGGGCCAACGTCCTGACTTTC
TRBJ1-2	NA	NA	TRBV10-3	CAISGEGVDNYGYTF	TGTGCCATCAGTGGGGAGGGGGTGGACAACTATGGCTACACCTTC